A selection of T cell receptor beta chains follows, all from one sample in a study of cytomegalovirus exposure and HLA in healthy donors. Method: immunoSEQ multiplex PCR; TCRdb's copy keeps in-frame clones and lacks some. The sample yields roughly 130,000 clones, 80% seen once. The sample comprised PBMCs. These receptors were taken from a man aged 40-55 years in good health and CMV-seronegative. Each CDR3 is given with its conserved first and last residue. D genes are given only for firm matches. Clone size is given for some rows only: seen once, a few or many times, or a class if the clone is expanded.

TRBV4-1,TRBJ2-5,once,14,TRBD1,CASSRGQGQETQYF,TGCGCCAGCAGCCGCGGACAGGGGCAAGAGACCCAGTACTTC
TRBV5-1,TRBJ2-5,-,16,TRBD2,CASSLVSSGRGETQYF,TGCGCCAGCAGCTTGGTGTCTAGCGGGCGGGGAGAGACCCAGTACTTC
TRBV25-1,TRBJ2-7,-,14,TRBD1,CASRGPGQHYEQYF,TGTGCCAGCAGGGGACCGGGACAGCACTACGAGCAGTACTTC
TRBV11-2,TRBJ2-5,-,18,TRBD1,CASSLFRQDRGAGGAQYF,TGTGCCAGCAGCTTATTCCGGCAAGACAGGGGCGCCGGGGGTGCCCAGTACTTC
TRBV5-1,TRBJ1-1,-,14,-,CASSLGNGGSEAFF,TGCGCCAGCAGCTTGGGGAACGGGGGGAGTGAAGCTTTCTTT
TRBV7-8,TRBJ2-1,-,15,-,CASSLEGLGYNEQFF,TGTGCCAGCAGCTTAGAGGGGCTTGGGTACAATGAGCAGTTCTTC
TRBV5-1,TRBJ1-2,-,12,-,CASSLGQGGYTF,TGCGCCAGCAGCTTGGGGCAGGGTGGCTACACCTTC
TRBV7-8,TRBJ2-7,-,14,-,CASSLLGGPYEQYF,TGTGCCAGCAGCTTGCTGGGGGGGCCCTACGAGCAGTACTTC
TRBV30,TRBJ2-3,-,16,TRBD1,CAWSGPGDRGTDTQYF,TGTGCCTGGAGTGGCCCCGGGGACAGGGGAACAGATACGCAGTATTTT
TRBV6-1,TRBJ1-5,-,15,TRBD1,CASTGDRGLWQPQHF,TGTGCCAGCACCGGGGACAGGGGTCTCTGGCAGCCCCAGCATTTT
TRBV30,TRBJ1-5,once,14,-,CAWRRNAGNQPQHF,TGTGCCTGGAGACGGAATGCAGGGAATCAGCCCCAGCATTTT
TRBV6-5,TRBJ2-7,-,15,TRBD2,CASSYSSGGAYEQYF,TGTGCCAGCAGTTACTCTAGCGGGGGAGCCTACGAGCAGTACTTC
TRBV6-1,TRBJ1-2,-,13,-,CASSGQLSYGYTF,TGTGCCAGCAGTGGACAGTTGAGCTATGGCTACACCTTC
TRBV5-1,TRBJ1-4,-,15,-,CASSLEESTNEKLFF,TGCGCCAGCAGCTTGGAGGAGTCAACTAATGAAAAACTGTTTTTT
TRBV30,TRBJ2-7,-,13,TRBD1,CAWGQGGSYEQYF,TGTGCCTGGGGACAGGGTGGATCCTACGAGCAGTACTTC